This TCR beta chain was identified in a study of human thymus T cells (dated by TCRdb to 2018 to 2020). With regard to the full study: TCR alpha and beta repertoires from seven to nine infant thymus samples and four related peripheral blood samples were characterized in the study. The infant donors were roughly 7 to 244 days old, and the cohort included about 6 males and two females. Summary of the overall study and its limitations: Highly overlapping thymic TCR repertoires among unrelated individuals were reported in the related research. Biased V and J gene segment usage appeared to be present in both thymic and peripheral blood repertoires. On average, thymus samples yielded around 810,000 unique TCRB clonotypes, whereas blood samples yielded 70,000 to 100,000.

Using the immunoSEQ multiplex PCR assay, the TCRB and TCRAD loci were amplified from a standardized quantity of quality-controlled genomic DNA. Amplicons spanned the V(D)J region at a length sufficient to cover the CDR3 and identify V and J genes. The commercial immunoSEQ service was used to sequence amplicons on an Illumina platform. The authors' pipeline ran thus. Primer bias and sequencing errors were corrected using previously described methods, and TCRAD and TCRB definitions followed the IMGT database. Repertoires were analysed with immunoSEQ Analyzer 3.0 and VDJTools, covering basic statistics, V/J segment usage, diversity estimates, rarefaction and pairwise overlap. Diversity was estimated with Chao1, ChaoE, Efron-Thisted, Shannon and inverse Simpson indices, and also on datasets down-sampled to the smallest sample. Repertoire overlap was assessed by strict matching of CDR3 nucleotide sequence, V gene and J gene, and clustering was done by Jaccard-based multidimensional scaling. As stored in TCRdb, this immuneACCESS dataset retains in-frame rearrangements with V and J assigned. A fraction of the clones does not appear; measured against another copy, unresolved V genes explain less than half of the discrepancy, and the remainder lacks a known reason. The V and J calls and clone size come from that table; D and trimming were worked out from the DNA. The sample records roughly 120,000 clones, about 94% of which are singletons. The top ten constitute around 0.022% of the sample.

About this clone: Its antigen remains undetermined. Within one base of it there is no much larger clone, and no base qualities were kept.

Thymus tissue was collected as surgical resects that were removed during corrective cardiac surgery. Immunologically healthy infants undergoing open corrective cardiac surgery for congenital heart defects in Finland were used as donors. Thymocytes were mechanically released from the tissue and were stored as pellets of roughly 10-34 million cells at -70 degrees C. Genomic DNA was extracted from frozen cell pellets with a QIAsymphony instrument. From its cysteine to its phenylalanine, the CDR3 spans 16 amino acids. Of all the DNA, just the CDR3 is kept, 48 bases in frame from base 1. CDR1 is given as SQVTM and CDR2 as ANQGSEA, both from the germline V gene. V is cut back by 5 bases and J by 4 bases, with 14 bases in the junction unmatched.

This clonotype originated in a boy younger than two with a congenital heart defect but otherwise immunologically healthy. The V and J segments used are TRBV29-1 and TRBJ1-2, and 9 junction bases match TRBD1. The sequenced sample was thymus tissue. The DNA sequence is TGCAGCGTTACCCCGGGACAGGGAGGGGGAACCTATGGCTACACCTTC. It translates as CSVTPGQGGGTYGYTF. Reference TRBV29-1 and TRBJ1-2 proteins supply the regions before and after the CDR3; the full variable domain is: SAVISQKPSRDICQRGTSLTIQCQVDSQVTMMFWYRQQPGQSLTLIATANQGSEATYESGFVIDKFPISRPNLTFSTLTVSNMSPEDSSIYLCSVTPGQGGGTYGYTFGSGTRLTVV.